This T cell receptor (beta chain) was identified in a study of T cells in Graves' hyperthyroidism and ophthalmopathy. The source material, RNA transcripts, was used to amplify TCR beta CDR3 regions. Initially, a first-round RT-PCR of the TCR CDR3 employed the HTBI primer set. Each CDR3 protein gets one entry after TCRdb re-called the multiplex PCR reads with MiXCR. Of 35,000 to 40,000 distinct CDR3 sequences listed, around half were seen once; the top ten hold 5.5% to 7.5%. There are many counts of this clonotype. The study left out patients who had uncontrolled infection, other autoimmune disease, pregnancy or lactation. An approximately 10 ml volume of fresh peripheral blood provided the PBMCs. The specimen was blood. This receptor was identified in a woman aged 50 to 65 with Graves' hyperthyroidism that later progressed to Graves' ophthalmopathy.

CDR3 in amino acids: CASLKTIAGEQYF. The CDR3 bases are TGTGCCAGCTTGAAGACGATAGCGGGAGAGCAGTACTTC. The chain has TRBV11-3 and TRBJ2-7; TRBD2 matches at 8 bases. V was pared by 8 bases and J by 7 bases, with 10 bases of the junction left unmatched. This CDR3 is 13 amino acids long. CDR1 and CDR2 (germline): SGHNT, YENEEA.